Given below is one T cell receptor beta chain in context. This CDR3 comprises 16 residues. The trim removed 6 bases at V and 1 base at J, leaving 8 bases unmatched. The germline V gene has CDR1 MGHRA and CDR2 YSYEKL. The data are from a study of blood T cell repertoires in COVID-19. Turning to the study itself: Both acute and convalescent COVID-19 samples were obtained from the United States, Italy and Spain. From T cells, B-cell-depleted T cells, or PBMCs came the material, which was cDNA or gDNA.

Under the authors' procedure: Estimation of nucleated cell counts relied on the amplification of reference gene primers. The protocol was immunoSEQ multiplex PCR, while the TCRdb copy is restricted to in-frame clones and leaves out a portion. That table is the source of V, J and clone size, and D and trimming were worked out from the DNA. The sample records around 64,000 clones, 86% being singletons. Sequencing was carried out using peripheral blood. The rearrangement links TRBV4-1 to TRBJ2-1; TRBD2 matches at 8 bases. This TCR derives from a man aged 25-40 years with acute or convalescent COVID-19. The CDR3 region has the DNA TGCGCCAGCAGGGGCAGAAGCGGGAGTTCCTACAATGAGCAGTTCTTC. It encodes CASRGRSGSSYNEQFF.